These 9 T cell receptor beta chains were sequenced from one sample in a study of blood T cell repertoires in COVID-19. TCRdb keeps only in-frame clones here, not all; method: immunoSEQ multiplex PCR. The repertoire consists of around 130,000 clones, with about 74% occurring once and the leading ten covering over 6.5%. The sequencing sample was made of peripheral blood. The receptors stem from a human donor in a cohort sampled during active COVID-19.

The chain links TRBV13 to TRBJ2-1; D might be TRBD2 (6 bases). Germline values: CDR1 PRHDT, CDR2 FYEKMQ (reference sequence). This CDR3 contains 15 residues. V lost 1 base to trimming and J lost 14 bases, with 21 bases between them. The CDR3 DNA is TGTGCCAGCAGCTTAGAAGGCCAACCAACTCCGGGGGAGTTCTTC. It codes for CASSLEGQPTPGEFF.

The CDR3 protein is CASRPGTGIYEQYF. The DNA for the CDR3 is TGTGCCAGCAGGCCGGGGACAGGGATCTACGAGCAGTACTTC. The chain combines TRBV2 with TRBJ2-7; 9 nucleotides align to TRBD1. From germline, CDR1 is SNHLY and CDR2 FYNNEI. Trimming cost V 6 bases and J 3 bases; bases outside gene matches: 6. The CDR3 contains 14 residues.

The chain employs TRBV2 and TRBJ2-7, with TRBD2 matching 8 bases. Germline lookup yields CDR1 SNHLY and CDR2 FYNNEI. This CDR3 spans 13 amino acids. J was trimmed by 2 bases and V by 5 bases; bases with no gene match: 2. The CDR3 reads CASSIGRAYEQYF. The CDR3 nucleotides are TGTGCCAGCAGTATCGGGAGGGCCTACGAGCAGTACTTC.

The chain's CDR3 is CASRDRTATTPQHF. CDR3 coding DNA: TGTGCCAGCAGGGACCGGACAGCAACAACTCCCCAGCATTTT. This rearrangement joins TRBV28 to TRBJ1-5; tentatively, D is TRBD1 (6 bases). CDR1 is MDHEN and CDR2 is SYDVKM in the germline V gene. V lost 6 bases to trimming and J lost 10 bases, with 19 bases between them. The CDR3 runs to 14 residues.

This clone occurred once. The CDR3 DNA sequence: TGTGCCAGCAGTTTTGAGGGACAGGGGGCAGGGGAGCAGTACTTC. Translated, it gives CASSFEGQGAGEQYF. The chain carries TRBV28 and TRBJ2-7; 12 bases are shared with TRBD1. The V segment lost 3 bases and the J segment 7 bases; nucleotides outside the gene matches: 7. The germline V gene encodes CDR1 MDHEN and CDR2 SYDVKM. The CDR3 extends over 15 amino acids.

The CDR3 here is CASSSSGGAYEQYF. The CDR3 DNA is TGTGCCAGCAGTAGTAGCGGGGGAGCGTACGAGCAGTACTTC. This chain uses TRBV5-4 with TRBJ2-7; 9 bases map to TRBD2. This CDR3 spans 14 amino acids. The germline gives CDR1 SGHNT, CDR2 YYREEE (reference sequence). With V trimmed by 5 bases and J by 4 bases, 7 bases remained unmatched.

The chain combines TRBV6-1 with TRBJ2-7; D unclear. Germline lookup yields CDR1 MNHNS and CDR2 SASEGT. This CDR3 is built from 14 residues. Trimming stripped 2 bases from V and 2 bases from J, with 10 bases between. CDR3 nucleotide sequence: TGTGCCAGCAGTGAACAAGCAGCGACCTACGAGCAGTACTTC. Translated, it gives CASSEQAATYEQYF.

This chain links TRBV28 with TRBJ2-7; D is possibly TRBD2 (5 bases). V lost 3 bases to trimming and J lost 1 base, with 13 bases between them. The germline V gene encodes CDR1 MDHEN and CDR2 SYDVKM. The CDR3 sequence is 15 residues long. The CDR3 DNA sequence: TGTGCCAGCAGTTTGTCTCGGGGATCGTCCTACGAGCAGTACTTC. As protein: CASSLSRGSSYEQYF. Full variable domain (missing parts from reference TRBV28 and TRBJ2-7): DVKVTQSSRYLVKRTGEKVFLECVQDMDHENMFWYRQDPGLGLRLIYFSYDVKMKEKGDIPEGYSVSREKKERFSLILESASTNQTSMYLCASSLSRGSSYEQYFGPGTRLTVT.

The genes are TRBV30 and TRBJ1-6, with D unclear. From germline, CDR1 is GTSNPN and CDR2 SVGIG (reference sequence). V lost 3 bases and J 13 bases, leaving 13 bases between the germline ends. CDR3 length: 12 residues. DNA of the CDR3: TGTGCCTGGAGGGCGGATCCTTTGCCCCTCCACTTT. Residues: CAWRADPLPLHF.